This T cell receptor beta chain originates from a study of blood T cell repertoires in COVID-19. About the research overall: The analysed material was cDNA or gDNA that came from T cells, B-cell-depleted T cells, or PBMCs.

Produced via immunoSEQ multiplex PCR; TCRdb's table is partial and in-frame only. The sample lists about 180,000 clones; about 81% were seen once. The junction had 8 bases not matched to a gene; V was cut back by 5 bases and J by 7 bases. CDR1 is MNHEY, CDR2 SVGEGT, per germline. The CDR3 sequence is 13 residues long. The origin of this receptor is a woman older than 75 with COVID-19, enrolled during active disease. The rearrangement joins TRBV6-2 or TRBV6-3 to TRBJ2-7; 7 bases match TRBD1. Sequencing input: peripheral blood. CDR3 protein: CASSTTGWAEQYF. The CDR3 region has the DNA TGTGCCAGCAGTACGACAGGGTGGGCTGAGCAGTACTTC.